This TCR beta chain comes out of a study of memory CD4+ T cells and cytomegalovirus serostatus. Study findings and constraints: Each of 67 CMV-associated TCRbeta sequences occurred in one to five individuals.

The sort gate was single viable CD3+CD4+CD8-CD45RO+ cells for memory CD4+ T cells. In the original workflow: Out-of-frame sequences were removed, leaving 2 million to 2.5 million distinct TCRbeta sequences. The table came from immunoSEQ multiplex PCR; TCRdb's copy has only in-frame clones and leaves some out. From that table come the V and J calls and clone size; the DNA was used to work out D and trimming. There are under 65,000 clones in the sample; about 73% occur only once, and 0.65% to 0.7% lies in the top ten. Note on this clone: Its specificity is not known.

The germline V gene encodes CDR1 MGHRA and CDR2 YSYEKL. The CDR3 is 16 amino acids. Trimming took 4 bases from V and 4 from J; bases not matched to a gene: 8. This TCR derives from an adult in good health and CMV-seronegative. The chain links TRBV4-1 to TRBJ2-2; 8 nucleotides line up with TRBD2. The sequenced material came from memory CD4+ T cells from blood. CDR3 coding DNA: TGCGCCAGCAGCCTTCGAGAGCGGGAGCCCACCGGGGAGCTGTTTTTT. It is translated as CASSLREREPTGELFF.